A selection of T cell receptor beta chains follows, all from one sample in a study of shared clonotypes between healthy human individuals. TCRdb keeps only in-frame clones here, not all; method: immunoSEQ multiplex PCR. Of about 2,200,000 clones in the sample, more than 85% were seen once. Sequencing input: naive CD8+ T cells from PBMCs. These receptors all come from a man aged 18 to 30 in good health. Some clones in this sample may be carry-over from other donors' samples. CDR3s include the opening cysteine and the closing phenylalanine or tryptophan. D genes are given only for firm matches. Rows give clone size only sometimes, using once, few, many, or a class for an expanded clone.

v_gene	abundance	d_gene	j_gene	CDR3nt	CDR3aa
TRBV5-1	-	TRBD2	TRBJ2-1	TGCGCCAGCAGACTAGCGGGATACAATGAGCAGTTCTTC	CASRLAGYNEQFF
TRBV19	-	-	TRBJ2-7	TGTGCCAGTAGTAGTAGACAGGTGGGTTACGAGCAGTACTTC	CASSSRQVGYEQYF
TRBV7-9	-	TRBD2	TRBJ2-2	TGTGCCAGCAGCTTAAGACTAGCGGACCCCCGGACCGGGGAGCTGTTTTTT	CASSLRLADPRTGELFF
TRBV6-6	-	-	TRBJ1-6	TGTGCCAGCAGTTACGTTGGTAATTCACCCCTCCACTTT	CASSYVGNSPLHF
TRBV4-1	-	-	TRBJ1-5	TGCGCCAGCAGCCCGGAGAGAGTGGGGATTCAGCCCCAGCATTTT	CASSPERVGIQPQHF
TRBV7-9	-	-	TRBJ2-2	TGTGCCCCAGGGGGGGAGACCGGGGAGCTGTTTTTT	CAPGGETGELFF
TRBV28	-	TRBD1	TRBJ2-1	TGTGCCAGCAGTCACCGGGACAGGGTGGTACACAATGAGCAGTTCTTC	CASSHRDRVVHNEQFF
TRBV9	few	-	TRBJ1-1	TGTGCCAGCAGCGTTGTCGACGGAGCCACTGAAGCTTTCTTT	CASSVVDGATEAFF
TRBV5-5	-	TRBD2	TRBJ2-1	TGTGCCAGCAGCCAACTGGGGCTAGCGGGAGGTTCAGCCTACAATGAGCAGTTCTTC	CASSQLGLAGGSAYNEQFF
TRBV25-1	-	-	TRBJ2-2	TGTGCCAGCAGTGAATCCGGGTTGAGAAGAAACACCGGGGAGCTGTTTTTT	CASSESGLRRNTGELFF
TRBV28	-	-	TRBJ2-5	TGTGCCAGCGGCCGATCCCAAGAGACCCAGTACTTC	CASGRSQETQYF
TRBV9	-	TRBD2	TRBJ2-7	TGTGCCAGCAGCGTTAGCGGGGGCACCTCCTACGAGCAGTACTTC	CASSVSGGTSYEQYF
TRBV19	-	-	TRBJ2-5	TGTGCCAGTAGACCTAGACTGGAAGAGACCCAGTACTTC	CASRPRLEETQYF
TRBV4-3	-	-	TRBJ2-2	TGCGCCAGCAGCCAAGACTTGATCGGACTCTCTGGCACCGGGGAGCTGTTTTTT	CASSQDLIGLSGTGELFF
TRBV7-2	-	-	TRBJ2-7	TGTGCCAGCAGCACCAGGGTTTTAGACGAGCAGTACTTC	CASSTRVLDEQYF
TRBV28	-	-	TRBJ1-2	TGTGCCAGCAGTTACCAGCGGAGCCGACTGGGCTACACCTTC	CASSYQRSRLGYTF
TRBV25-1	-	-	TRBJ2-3	TGTGCCAGCAGCGGAGGAGGAAGCACAGATACGCAGTATTTT	CASSGGGSTDTQYF
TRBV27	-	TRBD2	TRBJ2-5	TGTGCCAGCAGTTTATCGTATGGGACTAGCGACGAGACCCAGTACTTC	CASSLSYGTSDETQYF
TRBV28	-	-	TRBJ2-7	TGTGCCAGCAGTTGGTCCCCCTACGAGCAGTACTTC	CASSWSPYEQYF
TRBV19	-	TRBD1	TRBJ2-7	TGTGCCAGTAGCCTCGGACAGGGGATGGGCTACGAGCAGTACTTC	CASSLGQGMGYEQYF
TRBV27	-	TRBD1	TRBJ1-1	TGTGCCAGCAGTCATCGGACAGGGGGCCCGAACACTGAAGCTTTCTTT	CASSHRTGGPNTEAFF
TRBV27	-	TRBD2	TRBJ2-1	TGTGCCAGCACCTCGAGGACTAGCAATGAGCAGTTCTTC	CASTSRTSNEQFF
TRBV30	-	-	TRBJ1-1	TGTGCCTGGACCGTCACGGGAGGCACTGAAGCTTTCTTT	CAWTVTGGTEAFF